This TCR beta chain is drawn from a study of immune evolution from preneoplasia to lung adenocarcinoma (dated by TCRdb to 2020 to 2023). About the investigation overall: HLA loss of heterozygosity was found in over 6% of AIS, roughly 15% of MIA and 25% to 40% of ADC lesions, and in no AAH lesions. The study combined immune gene expression, TCR sequencing and multiplex immunofluorescence to profile immune contexture across lung adenocarcinoma precursors and invasive adenocarcinoma. Resected precursor lesions (AAH, AIS, MIA) and invasive adenocarcinomas were compared with paired morphologically normal lung tissue. The sample size was set by how many specimens were available, not by a prior power calculation. Whole exome sequencing and methylation data from the same cohort of nodules were integrated with the immune data. The overall cohort was made up of 53 patients with pulmonary nodules who had surgical resection. The TCR sequencing data were obtained from some 50 patients. According to the study, fewer than 130 samples went through TCR sequencing. Class I HLA alleles were inferred from exome data with POLYSOLVER, and allele-specific HLA loss was detected with LOHHLA.

Beyond this particular receptor, the publication reports: Because all patients came from Japan and China, whether the findings apply to Western populations was uncertain. Compared with EGFR-mutant or double wild-type lesions, KRAS-mutant nodules had the highest T cell clonality. The findings reflected association rather than direct causation, and larger cohorts with long-term follow-up and longitudinal biopsies were considered necessary. Clonality was highest in normal lung, while later-stage lesions appeared to have lower clonality but higher T cell density and diversity. Top T cell clone frequencies were highest in normal lung and appeared to decrease progressively from AAH through AIS, MIA and invasive adenocarcinoma.

The immunoSEQ hsTCRbeta Kit was used to sequence TCR beta CDR3 regions from DNA. The original pipeline was this. TCR sequencing data were analysed with the ImmunoSEQ Analyzer. T cell clonality was defined as 1 minus Pielou's evenness, as computed on productive rearrangements. To measure T cell diversity, the inverse Simpson index was applied to productive templates. T cell density was defined as TCR beta template counts normalized to usable DNA, with usable DNA estimated by amplifying and sequencing housekeeping genes. Two-sided Kruskal-Wallis tests were used to compare TCR metrics between histologic stages. TCRdb took over this immuneACCESS table, retaining in-frame rearrangements with V and J assigned. Such tables are incomplete; in checked studies, under half of the missing clones stem from an unresolved V gene, and the remainder is unexplained. That table gives V, J and clone size, and the DNA gave D and trimming. The sample yields around 3,700 clones; 82% were counted once. The top ten constitute roughly 6.3% of the sample.

The patients had resection in Japan or China between 2014 and 2017. Two lung cancer pathologists independently confirmed the histologic diagnosis of each case on H&E slides. Macro-dissection after pathologic assessment enriched premalignant or tumor cells for nucleic acid extraction. DNA was isolated from FFPE tissue using the AllPrep DNA/RNA FFPE Kit. Via the germline V gene, CDR1 is SGHDT and CDR2 YYEEEE. The CDR3 holds 13 amino acids from the cysteine to the phenylalanine. Only the CDR3 region is kept as DNA, spanning 39 bases read in frame from base 1. Notes on this clone: No antigen is known for it. The junction departs from germline at one end; a sequencing error may be responsible. Other nucleotide sequences in the sample specify the same CDR3.

Sequencing used FFPE invasive lung adenocarcinoma tissue. Reading the label with the study, this specimen's cell subset or site is: frankly invasive lung adenocarcinoma (ADC). The receptor was isolated from a person aged 70 to 85 with invasive lung adenocarcinoma. Rearrangement joined TRBV5-6 to TRBJ2-5; TRBD2 might be the D gene, on 6 matching bases. The nucleotides are TGTGCCAGCAGCCTTCGGACGGGGGAGACCCAATACTTC. This yields the protein CASSLRTGETQYF.